The 14 T cell receptor beta chains listed next were all sequenced from one sample in a study of shared clonotypes between healthy human individuals. Repertoires were generated with immunoSEQ multiplex PCR, while TCRdb's copy carries only in-frame clones and drops some. The table lists millions of clones, about 93% of them singletons. Terminally differentiated effector memory CD45RA+ cells were excluded from the naive CD8 cells, which were CD45RO-negative and positively selected for CCR7. Sequenced: naive CD8+ T cells from PBMCs. The receptors were gathered from a man in his late teens or twenties in good health. Some clones in this sample may be carry-over from other donors' samples.

This clone was seen once. The V gene is TRBV4-1, the J gene TRBJ2-7; D assignment may be TRBD1 or TRBD2 (5 bases each). This CDR3 is 16 amino acids long. Germline CDR1 and CDR2: MGHRA and YSYEKL. The V and J ends lost 0 bases and 4 bases respectively, with 16 bases between them. The CDR3 loop reads CASSQDGDRLLYEQYF. CDR3 nucleotides: TGCGCCAGCAGCCAAGATGGGGACCGACTACTTTACGAGCAGTACTTC.

The chain links TRBV7-9 to TRBJ2-7, with a weak D call TRBD2 (6 bases). V dropped 5 bases and J dropped 7 bases, with 18 bases sitting between them. This CDR3 spans 14 amino acids. Germline V CDR1 and CDR2: SEHNR, FQNEAQ (reference sequence). The CDR3 DNA sequence: TGTGCCAGCAGCGGGAGGCAGTCCTTGGGGGAGCAGTACTTC. It specifies CASSGRQSLGEQYF.

This chain joins TRBV19 and TRBJ2-7; 10 nucleotides line up with TRBD1. The CDR3 totals 15 residues. The V and J ends lost 2 bases and 4 bases, in that order; junction bases with no gene match: 5. The germline CDR1 and CDR2 sequences are LNHDA and SQIVND (reference sequence). CDR3 DNA sequence: TGTGCCAGTAGTATAAGGGGACAGGGGTGGTACGAGCAGTACTTC. It encodes CASSIRGQGWYEQYF.

This chain connects TRBV14 to TRBJ2-7; D remains unclear. The CDR3 is made up of 14 amino acids. Germline loops: CDR1 SGHDN, CDR2 FVKESK. Trimming pared 0 bases from V and 4 bases from J, leaving 10 bases between. The CDR3 spells CASSQEPGMYEQYF. In DNA form, the CDR3 reads TGTGCCAGCAGCCAAGAACCCGGCATGTACGAGCAGTACTTC.

V gene TRBV19 combines with J gene TRBJ2-7; unclear D gene. V was shortened by 5 bases and J by 5 bases, with 10 bases between the two germline ends. This CDR3 is 12 amino acids long. CDR1 is LNHDA, CDR2 SQIVND, per germline (reference sequence). CDR3 protein: CASSSGRDEQYF. CDR3 sequence (DNA): TGTGCCAGTAGTTCTGGCCGCGACGAGCAGTACTTC.

The chain carries TRBV28 and TRBJ1-5; maybe TRBD1 (5 bases). This CDR3 spans 14 amino acids. The germline V gene has CDR1 MDHEN and CDR2 SYDVKM. V lost 1 base and J 6 bases, leaving 10 bases between the germline ends. CDR3 bases: TGTGCCAGCAGTTTATCAGGGACGGGTCAGCCCCAGCATTTT. Protein sequence: CASSLSGTGQPQHF.

This chain uses TRBV4-1 with TRBJ1-2; no firm D call. Germline V gives CDR1 MGHRA, CDR2 YSYEKL. V lost 0 bases and J lost 10, with 12 bases in between. The CDR3 loop spans 13 amino acids. The CDR3 bases are TGCGCCAGCAGCCAAGATCTTGGCGGACCCTACACCTTC. Translated: CASSQDLGGPYTF.

The rearrangement uses TRBV9 and TRBJ1-3; D is undetermined. This CDR3 comprises 16 residues. Germline V CDR1 and CDR2: SGDLS, YYNGEE. V was trimmed by 0 bases and J by 0 bases, leaving 10 bases between them. CDR3 nucleotides: TGTGCCAGCAGCGTAGAGGGCGGTAACTCTGGAAACACCATATATTTT. Protein sequence: CASSVEGGNSGNTIYF.

This chain joins TRBV7-9 and TRBJ2-1; D ambiguous. Germline CDR1 and CDR2: SEHNR and FQNEAQ (reference sequence). V lost 1 base and J lost 12, with 10 bases in between. This CDR3 is built from 12 residues. The CDR3: CASSLDGSGQFF. In DNA form, the CDR3 reads TGTGCCAGCAGCTTAGATGGGTCCGGGCAGTTCTTC.

A remark on this clone: The sample carries other DNA sequences with the same CDR3. This chain joins TRBV9 and TRBJ1-5; D is uncertain. Germline V gives CDR1 SGDLS, CDR2 YYNGEE. The V end lost 0 bases, the J end lost 3 bases, and 4 bases lay between the germline ends. There are 13 residues in the CDR3. The CDR3 reads CASSVDVNQPQHF. The CDR3 nucleotides are TGTGCCAGCAGCGTAGACGTCAATCAGCCCCAGCATTTT.

This chain uses TRBV4-3 with TRBJ2-5; tentatively, D is TRBD1 or TRBD2 (5 bases each). The length of the CDR3 is 16 residues. V lost 1 base and J lost 3, with 15 bases in between. Per the germline V gene, CDR1 is LGHNA and CDR2 is YSLEER. The CDR3 nucleotides read TGCGCCAGCAGCCAAGTGTGGGACCGAGGGGAAGAGACCCAGTACTTC. It yields the protein CASSQVWDRGEETQYF.

The chain employs TRBV5-4 and TRBJ2-3, with 16 bases that match TRBD2. The V segment lost 2 bases and the J segment 5 bases; nucleotides outside the gene matches: 8. CDR3 length: 18 amino acids. The V gene's germline CDR1 is SGHNT and CDR2 YYREEE (reference sequence). CDR3 coding DNA: TGTGCCAGCAGCTTTACGTGGGGACTAGCGGGAGGGCAAGATACGCAGTATTTT. Its protein is CASSFTWGLAGGQDTQYF.

The chain is built from TRBV4-3 and TRBJ2-7, with D uncertain. The germline V gene has CDR1 LGHNA and CDR2 YSLEER. The V end was cut by 0 bases, the J end by 0 bases, with 9 bases between. The length of the CDR3 is 15 residues. The chain's CDR3 is CASSQDRLSSYEQYF. The CDR3 DNA sequence: TGCGCCAGCAGCCAAGATCGGCTTTCCTCCTACGAGCAGTACTTC.

This chain links TRBV5-1 with TRBJ2-1; TRBD1 aligns across 7 bases. CDR1 and CDR2 from the germline V gene are SGHRS and YFSETQ. Germline trimming cut 0 bases from V and 7 bases from J; bases unmatched to any gene: 10. CDR3 length equals 16 residues. CDR3 sequence reads: CASSLASDRVGNEQFF. The DNA for the CDR3 is TGCGCCAGCAGCTTGGCCAGTGACAGGGTTGGAAATGAGCAGTTCTTC. Combining the CDR3 with reference TRBV5-1 and TRBJ2-1 gives the whole variable domain KAGVTQTPRYLIKTRGQQVTLSCSPISGHRSVSWYQQTPGQGLQFLFEYFSETQRNKGNFPGRFSGRQFSNSRSEMNVSTLELGDSALYLCASSLASDRVGNEQFFGPGTRLTVL.